This T cell receptor (beta chain) was identified in a study of OX40 agonist ivuxolimab in advanced cancers. Libraries were prepared by immunoSEQ multiplex PCR; TCRdb keeps only in-frame clonotypes and omits some of them. In the table there are 48,000 or so clones, 70% to 85% of which are singletons. V lost 6 bases, J lost 4 bases, and 12 bases lay in between. This CDR3 has 13 residues. The V gene's germline CDR1 is SGHAT and CDR2 FQNNGV. The chain recombines TRBV11-2 with TRBJ1-2, with D possibly TRBD1 on 5 matching bases. The receptor comes from an adult with an advanced solid tumor such as melanoma, head and neck, liver or kidney cancer. Material: CD4+ or CD8+ T cells sorted from blood, obtained in a trial of the OX40 agonist ivuxolimab. CDR3 protein: CASREQVGYGYTF. In nucleotides, the CDR3 is TGTGCCAGCAGGGAACAGGTGGGCTATGGCTACACCTTC. The whole variable domain, filled in from reference TRBV11-2 and TRBJ1-2, reads EAGVAQSPRYKIIEKRQSVAFWCNPISGHATLYWYQQILGQGPKLLIQFQNNGVVDDSQLPKDRFSAERLKGVDSTLKIQPAKLEDSAVYLCASREQVGYGYTFGSGTRLTVV.